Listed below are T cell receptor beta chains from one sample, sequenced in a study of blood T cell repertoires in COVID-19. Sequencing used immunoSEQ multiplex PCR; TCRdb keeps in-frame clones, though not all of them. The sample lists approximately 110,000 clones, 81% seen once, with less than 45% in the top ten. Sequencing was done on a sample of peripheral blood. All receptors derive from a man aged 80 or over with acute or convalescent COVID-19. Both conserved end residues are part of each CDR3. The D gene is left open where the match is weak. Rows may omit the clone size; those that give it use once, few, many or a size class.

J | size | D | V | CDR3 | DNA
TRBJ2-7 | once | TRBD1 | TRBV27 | CASSRDRANEQYF | TGTGCCAGCAGCCGGGACAGGGCGAACGAGCAGTACTTC
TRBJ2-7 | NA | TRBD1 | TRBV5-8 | CASSLVWTGSGEQYF | TGTGCCAGCAGCTTGGTTTGGACAGGGTCTGGCGAGCAGTACTTC
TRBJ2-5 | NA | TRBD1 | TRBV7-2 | CASSLNLGQLQETQYF | TGTGCCAGCAGCTTAAATCTGGGACAGCTGCAAGAGACCCAGTACTTC
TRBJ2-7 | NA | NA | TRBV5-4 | CASSRVGGQSSYEQYF | TGTGCCAGCAGCCGTGTGGGTGGACAGAGCTCCTACGAGCAGTACTTC
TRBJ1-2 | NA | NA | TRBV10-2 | CASSESGSNYGYTF | TGCGCCAGCAGTGAGTCGGGCAGTAACTATGGCTACACCTTC
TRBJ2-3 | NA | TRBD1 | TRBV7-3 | CASSLDRGSTDTQYF | TGTGCCAGCAGCTTGGACAGGGGGAGCACAGATACGCAGTATTTT
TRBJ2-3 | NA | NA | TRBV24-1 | CATSDVGLTDTQYF | TGTGCCACCAGTGATGTGGGACTCACAGATACGCAGTATTTT
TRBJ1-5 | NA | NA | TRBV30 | CAWSVSGHDSNQPQHF | TGTGCCTGGAGTGTATCCGGACACGATAGCAATCAGCCCCAGCATTTT
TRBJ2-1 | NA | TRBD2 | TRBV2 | CASRASGRAHNEQFF | TGTGCCAGCAGAGCTAGCGGGAGGGCCCACAATGAGCAGTTCTTC
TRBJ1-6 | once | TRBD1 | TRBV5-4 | CASSPPGQVALNSPLHF | TGTGCCAGCAGCCCACCGGGACAGGTGGCCCTTAATTCACCCCTCCACTTT
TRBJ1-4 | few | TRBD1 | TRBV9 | CARSDRGGEKLFF | TGTGCCAGATCGGACAGGGGGGGAGAAAAACTGTTTTTT
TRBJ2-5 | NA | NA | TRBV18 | CASSPEQQETQYF | TGTGCCAGCTCACCTGAACAGCAAGAGACCCAGTACTTC